Shown below are 3 T cell receptor beta chains from a single sample sequenced in a study of OX40 agonist ivuxolimab in advanced cancers. Here immunoSEQ multiplex PCR was the method, and the copy in TCRdb shows in-frame clones only, minus some. The table shows tens of thousands of clones, with around 80% occurring only once. Sequencing was performed on CD4+ or CD8+ T cells sorted from blood, taken in a trial of the OX40 agonist ivuxolimab. The receptor source for this set is an adult with an advanced solid tumor such as melanoma, head and neck, liver or kidney cancer.

This chain uses TRBV19 with TRBJ1-5; weak D call: TRBD1 (5 bases). The CDR3 has 14 amino acids. V gave up 5 bases and J gave up 4 bases, with 12 bases separating them. Germline CDR1 LNHDA, CDR2 SQIVND (reference sequence). Here the CDR3 reads CASSLQQGNQPQHF. CDR3 in DNA: TGTGCCAGTAGTTTGCAGCAGGGAAATCAGCCCCAGCATTTT.

The genes are TRBV19 and TRBJ2-2, with TRBD1 matching over 8 bases. V shed 4 bases and J 2 bases; nucleotides not matched to a gene: 6. CDR1 and CDR2 (germline): LNHDA, SQIVND (reference sequence). The length of the CDR3 is 16 residues. The CDR3 DNA follows: TGTGCCAGTAGTAAAAGACAGGGGAGAAACACCGGGGAGCTGTTTTTT. Its translation: CASSKRQGRNTGELFF.

This CDR3 reads CASSFRVQVRTDTQYF. DNA for the CDR3: TGTGCCAGCAGCTTCAGGGTACAGGTGCGGACAGATACGCAGTATTTT. The chain recombines TRBV7-9 with TRBJ2-3, with a tentative D call TRBD1 (5 bases). V shed 3 bases and J shed 3 bases, with 16 bases lying between them. Germline lookup yields CDR1 SEHNR and CDR2 FQNEAQ (reference sequence). The CDR3 contains 16 residues. Full variable domain (rest looked up from reference TRBV7-9 and TRBJ2-3): DTGVSQNPRHKITKRGQNVTFRCDPISEHNRLYWYRQTLGQGPEFLTYFQNEAQLEKSRLLSDRFSAERPKGSFSTLEIQRTEQGDSAMYLCASSFRVQVRTDTQYFGPGTRLTVL.